This T cell receptor (beta chain) stems from a study of blood T cell repertoires in COVID-19 (dated by TCRdb to about 2020). General notes on the study: Samples from collaborators originated in the United States, Italy and Spain and spanned both the acute and convalescent phases of COVID-19. The prospective study material was composed of cDNA or gDNA derived from T cells, B-cell-depleted T cells, or PBMCs. Deeply sampled blood TCRbeta repertoires from subjects exposed to, actively infected with, or recovered from COVID-19 were included in the dataset. A freely available public database, intended as a resource for researchers studying the immune response to SARS-CoV-2, is where the repertoires were released. The samples were drawn from two sources: the first 160 participants of the ongoing ImmuneRACE study, and over 1,000 subjects contributed by 6 global collaborators. Sample metadata almost always included a de-identified subject ID, COVID-19 status, age in years and sex. Where available, HLA class I and class II types were obtained from metadata supplied by the sample provider rather than from assay-based typing. Points the paper makes about the study in general: How much clinical and demographic metadata was included differed by source and by participant, and the metadata was provided uncurated.

TCRbeta CDR3 regions were amplified from genomic DNA by means of the immunoSEQ Assay, a bias-controlled multiplex PCR. As for the original processing: Nucleated cell counts per sample were estimated from amplification of reference gene primers within the assay. To quantify the absolute abundance of each unique TCRbeta CDR3 rearrangement, sequence reads were collapsed and filtered. For each sample, productive Simpson clonality was calculated as the square root of Simpson's diversity index across productive rearrangements. TCRdb obtained this table from immuneACCESS and retained in-frame rearrangements with V and J assigned. These tables miss some clones; where compared with another copy, unresolved V genes account for less than half of the shortfall, and the remainder is unexplained. V, J and clone size derive from that table, while D and trimming were established from the DNA sequence. The sample table records under 450,000 clones; roughly 92% of these occur just once. Around 0.86% of the sample lies in the top ten.

Participants in the prospective study were aged about 18 to 100 years, lived in over 20 United States geographic areas, and enrolled through a virtual design. In the prospective study, cohorts were assigned on the basis of participant-reported clinical history obtained from a screening survey and a study questionnaire. Exposed participants had been in contact, within 2 weeks of entering the study, with a person who had a PCR-confirmed or clinician-diagnosed case of COVID-19. In the prospective study, whole blood, serum and a nasopharyngeal or oropharyngeal swab were collected from each participant by mobile phlebotomists. Participants in the prospective study had the option to provide additional blood draws and questionnaires over a roughly two-month period. Before DNA extraction, blood samples from the prospective study were shipped at room temperature or frozen. In the germline V gene, CDR1 corresponds to MGHRA and CDR2 to YSYEKL. The CDR3 sequence holds 14 residues, the cysteine and phenylalanine included. Only the CDR3 portion is preserved as DNA: 42 bases, with reading frame beginning at the first base. Trimming removed 0 bases from V and 8 bases from J, leaving 13 bases between the germline ends.

Note on this clone: What antigen it recognizes has not been identified. No base-level quality is on record; no much larger clone is a single base apart.

This receptor chain uses TRBV4-1 and TRBJ1-2, and TRBD1 may be the D gene, going by 5 matching bases. Sequenced: PBMCs or T cells enriched from blood (not recorded which). The receptor was derived from a woman in her forties who had been exposed to COVID-19. The CDR3 region: CASSQEPRGTGYTF. In nucleotide form, the sequence is TGCGCCAGCAGCCAAGAACCCCGGGGGACGGGCTACACCTTC.